This T cell receptor (beta chain) was documented in a study of spatial heterogeneity in lung cancer. Overall study findings and caveats: Relative to follow-up, resection was when ubiquitous expanded tumor TCRs appeared more in blood.

TCRdb fed the 5' RACE reads into MiXCR, producing one record per CDR3 protein. The sample carries under 25,000 distinct CDR3 sequences, about 7.2% recorded once. This clonotype showed up just a few times. Its specificity is not known. Described time point: sample taken at primary tumor resection. The CDR3 is made up of 16 amino acids. Germline loops: CDR1 SGHRS, CDR2 YFSETQ. The V and J ends lost 3 bases and 3 bases respectively, with 15 bases between them. This sequence was found in a male donor with early-stage non-small cell lung cancer. The sequencing here drew on PBMCs, taken at surgery. V gene TRBV5-1 combines with J gene TRBJ2-2; D possibly matches TRBD1 or TRBD2 (5 bases each). CDR3 nucleotide sequence: TGCGCCAGCAGCTCCCCCCGGGACGGATACACCGGGGAGCTGTTTTTT. Protein sequence: CASSSPRDGYTGELFF.